Listed below are T cell receptor beta chains from one sample, sequenced in a study of T cells expressing NK-cell markers. TCRdb re-called the 5' RACE reads, yielding one record per CDR3 amino acid sequence without DNA. The sample data list about 370,000 distinct CDR3 sequences. The sequencing input was blood T cells: a sorted CD56 or NKG2C T cell subset, CD4+ or CD8+ T cells, or bulk PBMC T cells (not recorded which). These receptors all come from a woman in her forties or fifties in good health. Both conserved end residues are part of each CDR3.

j_call: TRBJ1-5
v_call: TRBV12-3/TRBV12-4
cdr3_aa: CASTRTGSPQHF

j_call: TRBJ2-1
v_call: TRBV10-3
cdr3_aa: CAISGWTGTGANEQFF

j_call: TRBJ1-5
v_call: TRBV29-1
cdr3_aa: CSVGQGYQPQHF

j_call: TRBJ1-3
v_call: TRBV20-1
cdr3_aa: CSAWDSPGNTIYF

j_call: TRBJ2-5
v_call: TRBV7-9
cdr3_aa: CASSYLGTSMETQYF

j_call: TRBJ1-4
v_call: TRBV19
cdr3_aa: CASSPSADGLEKLFF

j_call: TRBJ2-3
v_call: TRBV12-3/TRBV12-4
cdr3_aa: CASSSPTSWPGDTQYF

j_call: TRBJ2-2
v_call: TRBV6-1
cdr3_aa: CASGGPGGALGELFF

j_call: TRBJ2-1
v_call: TRBV6-1
cdr3_aa: CASTLSFSYNEQFF

j_call: TRBJ1-5
v_call: TRBV24-1
cdr3_aa: CATSDAQGNSNQPQHF

j_call: TRBJ1-1
v_call: TRBV4-2
cdr3_aa: CASLTGELGMNTEAFF

j_call: TRBJ2-1
v_call: TRBV12-3/TRBV12-4
cdr3_aa: CASSTTSGPPPYNEQFF

j_call: TRBJ2-3
v_call: TRBV4-2
cdr3_aa: CASSQGGRAPDTQYF

j_call: TRBJ2-5
v_call: TRBV5-1
cdr3_aa: CASSPRAAQETQYF

j_call: TRBJ2-7
v_call: TRBV10-3
cdr3_aa: CAISEAPSRGEQYF

j_call: TRBJ2-3
v_call: TRBV5-1
cdr3_aa: CASRAGLIPVTDTQYF

j_call: TRBJ2-5
v_call: TRBV5-5
cdr3_aa: CASSLAPSPETQYF

j_call: TRBJ2-7
v_call: TRBV9
cdr3_aa: CASSVGTGPGYEQYF

j_call: TRBJ2-1
v_call: TRBV29-1
cdr3_aa: CSVEGTSGRGVGYNEQFF

j_call: TRBJ2-7
v_call: TRBV5-5
cdr3_aa: CASSLRTAGTYEQYF

j_call: TRBJ2-2
v_call: TRBV29-1
cdr3_aa: CSVVGFSGELFF

j_call: TRBJ2-5
v_call: TRBV14
cdr3_aa: CASSLPEETQYF

j_call: TRBJ2-3
v_call: TRBV20-1
cdr3_aa: CSAIDSGTDTQYF

j_call: TRBJ1-1
v_call: TRBV7-2
cdr3_aa: CASSWRGRLEAFF

j_call: TRBJ2-5
v_call: TRBV7-9
cdr3_aa: CASSIVETQYF

j_call: TRBJ2-1
v_call: TRBV7-2
cdr3_aa: CASSLEQVYNEQFF

j_call: TRBJ1-2
v_call: TRBV15
cdr3_aa: CATSRDRGGAARTRGYTF

j_call: TRBJ1-1
v_call: TRBV5-1
cdr3_aa: CASSPGLGVANTEAFF

j_call: TRBJ1-5
v_call: TRBV20-1
cdr3_aa: CSASRWGNQPQHF

j_call: TRBJ2-5
v_call: TRBV11-2
cdr3_aa: CASSLVAAGLETQYF

j_call: TRBJ2-3
v_call: TRBV28
cdr3_aa: CASWGGGGVDTQYF

j_call: TRBJ2-4
v_call: TRBV3-1
cdr3_aa: CASSQVGLVSLIAKNIQYF

j_call: TRBJ2-7
v_call: TRBV25-1
cdr3_aa: CASSPANRGGYEQYF

j_call: TRBJ1-5
v_call: TRBV7-8
cdr3_aa: CASSYTRSSSNQPQHF

j_call: TRBJ2-4
v_call: TRBV12-3/TRBV12-4
cdr3_aa: CASTSGGRRGKNIQYF

j_call: TRBJ2-2
v_call: TRBV19
cdr3_aa: CASSRGGVGFGELFF

j_call: TRBJ2-3
v_call: TRBV23-1
cdr3_aa: CASRGVRDTQYF

j_call: TRBJ2-2
v_call: TRBV4-1
cdr3_aa: CASSLWVLAGGTTGELFF

j_call: TRBJ1-1
v_call: TRBV4-1
cdr3_aa: CASSQAGTGVLVNTEAFF

j_call: TRBJ2-7
v_call: TRBV5-1
cdr3_aa: CASSLEGGGPNEQYF

j_call: TRBJ2-5
v_call: TRBV11-2
cdr3_aa: CASSLLLGPLAGDGETQYF

j_call: TRBJ2-1
v_call: TRBV18
cdr3_aa: CASSPSSYNEQFF

j_call: TRBJ2-1
v_call: TRBV14
cdr3_aa: CASSQDLSGMRSYNEQFF

j_call: TRBJ2-2
v_call: TRBV27
cdr3_aa: CASSLSYRVTGELFF

j_call: TRBJ2-4
v_call: TRBV29-1
cdr3_aa: CSAKGTGFNLAKNIQYF

j_call: TRBJ2-7
v_call: TRBV7-6
cdr3_aa: CASSVTDRLYEQYF

j_call: TRBJ2-5
v_call: TRBV27
cdr3_aa: CASSHAVTELQETQYF

j_call: TRBJ2-3
v_call: TRBV11-3
cdr3_aa: CASSLGSLGVTDTQYF